The 8 T cell receptor beta chains below all came from one sample that was sequenced in a study of regulatory T cells in long-lasting Graves disease. As for time point: persistent/refractory GD, antithyroid drugs over 5 years with positive TRAb. The authors made the TCR library using RNA they extracted from PBMCs. Combining iRepertoire HTBI primers with Arm-PCR of CDR3 regions, the authors built TCR beta libraries. TCRdb independently ran MiXCR on the multiplex PCR reads; one entry per CDR3 protein. In the table there are over 650,000 distinct CDR3 sequences, around 30% of which are singletons. Sequenced material: peripheral blood mononuclear cells (PBMCs), taken when the disease was refractory, from a patient treated with antithyroid drugs. These TCRs come from a female donor with Graves disease.

The V gene is TRBV7-6, the J gene TRBJ2-2, with 7 bases identical to TRBD1. Germline-derived CDR1 and CDR2 are SGHVS and FNYEAQ. The CDR3 sequence is 14 residues long. The trim removed 6 bases at V and 7 bases at J, leaving 8 bases unmatched. CDR3 protein: CASRKTGTGGELFF. The CDR3 region has the DNA TGTGCCAGCAGAAAGACAGGGACGGGCGGGGAGCTGTTTTTT.

In this sample, this clonotype turned up a few times. This chain connects TRBV6-2 or TRBV6-3 to TRBJ2-7, with 11 bases fitting TRBD2. Germline assignment: CDR1 MNHEY and CDR2 SVGEGT. The CDR3 is 18 amino acids. The V gene end was trimmed by 0 bases and the J gene end by 2 bases; junction bases not matched to a gene: 9. This chain's CDR3 is CASSYSTSTSGGTYEQYF. For the CDR3, the DNA is TGTGCCAGCAGTTACTCGACGTCAACTAGCGGGGGAACCTACGAGCAGTACTTC.

This clonotype has only a few counts. The chain carries TRBV28 and TRBJ1-5; weak D call: TRBD1 (6 bases). Trimming removed 5 bases at V and 2 bases at J, with 19 bases between. Germline values: CDR1 MDHEN, CDR2 SYDVKM. The CDR3 extends over 17 amino acids. CDR3 residues: CASSPQGLITGNQPQHF. The DNA for the CDR3 is TGTGCCAGCAGTCCCCAGGGGCTGATAACCGGCAATCAGCCCCAGCATTTT.

The chain is built from TRBV12-3 or TRBV12-4 and TRBJ2-7, with D unresolved. Trimming shortened V by 3 bases and J by 6 bases, and 12 bases separated the two germline ends. The CDR3 has 13 residues. The DNA of the CDR3 is TGTGCCAGCAGTTTTTCGAGCTCGGCCGAGCAGTACTTC. Translation gives CASSFSSSAEQYF.

There are a few counts of this clonotype. This sequence joins TRBV18 and TRBJ1-1; D gene ambiguous. Germline V lookup: CDR1 KGHSH, CDR2 LQKENI. CDR3 size: 13 residues. V was pared by 0 bases and J by 5 bases, with 7 bases between. This CDR3 reads CASSPPPGTEAFF. CDR3 nucleotide sequence: TGTGCCAGCTCACCACCGCCGGGGACTGAAGCTTTCTTT. Full variable domain (missing parts from reference TRBV18 and TRBJ1-1): NAGVMQNPRHLVRRRGQEARLRCSPMKGHSHVYWYRQLPEEGLKFMVYLQKENIIDESGMPKERFSAEFPKEGPSILRIQQVVRGDSAAYFCASSPPPGTEAFFGQGTRLTVV.

This clonotype was seen more than once but under ten times. The chain employs TRBV20-1 and TRBJ2-4; 9 bases line up with TRBD2. Looked up from germline, CDR1 is DFQATT and CDR2 is SNEGSKA (reference sequence). This CDR3 has 14 amino acids. J lost 6 bases, V lost 6 bases, and 9 bases had no gene match. The CDR3 DNA reads TGCAGTGCCGAAAGTGGGACTAGCCCAAACATTCAGTACTTC. Translating gives CSAESGTSPNIQYF.

The rearrangement joins TRBV5-5 to TRBJ2-5, with TRBD2 matching over 8 bases. The CDR3 length is 14 residues. V lost 7 bases, J lost 5 bases, and 10 bases stayed unmatched. The germline gives CDR1 SGHKS, CDR2 YYEKEE (reference sequence). CDR3 DNA sequence: TGTGCCAGCTTACCGGCTAGCGGGTTGGAGACCCAGTACTTC. Amino acid sequence: CASLPASGLETQYF.

This rearrangement joins TRBV15 to TRBJ2-7, with D perhaps TRBD1 (6 bases). Trimming took off 4 bases at V and 2 bases at J, with 12 bases between the two ends. Germline loops: CDR1 LNHNV, CDR2 YYDKDF (reference sequence). The length of the CDR3 is 14 residues. CDR3 protein: CATSTMDRPYEQYF. The DNA of the CDR3 is TGTGCCACCAGCACGATGGACAGACCCTACGAGCAGTACTTC.